This T cell receptor beta chain was recovered during a study of tissue T cells after allogeneic stem cell transplantation. Overall study: Pathologist review favored tissue samples showing histologically apparent lymphocytes.

Study-wide findings and caveats: In patients and mice, blood and spleen missed much of tissue repertoire.

Some clones are missing from TCRdb's copy, which holds only in-frame ones; the method was immunoSEQ multiplex PCR. The top ten hold less than 10% of the sample, which has fewer than 30,000 clones, 73% seen once. Concerning this clone itself: Its specificity is not known.

The germline V gene encodes CDR1 MGHDK and CDR2 SYGVNS. CDR3 size: 18 residues. Trimming removed 4 bases from V and 3 bases from J, with 23 bases in between. GI sites, liver, skin and spleen were taken after median 9.75 post-mortem hours. The clonotype originates from a female donor older than 55 with lung cancer. The chain recombines TRBV25-1 with TRBJ2-3, with a possible D match to TRBD2 (7 bases). This sample comprised tissue from the ileum, obtained at autopsy. The CDR3 sequence is CASSGRGGLALSTDTQYF. The CDR3 bases are TGTGCCAGCAGTGGAAGGGGGGGACTCGCCCTTTCGACAGATACGCAGTATTTT.